This TCR beta chain was identified in a study of T cells in Graves' hyperthyroidism and ophthalmopathy (dated by TCRdb to about 2019). With regard to the full study: Peripheral blood was collected at initial diagnosis, before any treatment. TCR V-J signatures able to tell the groups apart were searched for in a discovery cohort of 90 to 100 patients, of whom more than 40 had Graves' ophthalmopathy and around 56 had stable Graves' hyperthyroidism. The paper reports TCR Vbeta CDR3 sequencing of over 130 peripheral blood samples: approximately 43 ophthalmopathy, 70 to 85 hyperthyroidism and around 17 progressor patients. After sampling, hyperthyroidism patients received methimazole starting at 30 mg daily, and ophthalmopathy patients received high-dose intravenous methylprednisolone. Prospective prediction of ophthalmopathy was tested in an independent validation cohort consisting of some 19 hyperthyroidism patients and approximately 16 patients who later progressed to ophthalmopathy. The study also compared thyroid tissue and blood T-cell repertoires from several Graves' hyperthyroidism patients. The roughly 100 discovery patients were randomly divided into training and test sets at a 7:3 ratio.

Concerning this clonotype: No antigen is known for it. Per-base quality was not reported, and no clone a single base away is much larger than it.

Reading from cysteine to phenylalanine, the CDR3 counts 14 amino acids. Kept here is only the CDR3 DNA, which spans 42 bases and is read in frame from base 1. V loses 1 base, J loses 5 bases, and the germline ends lie 11 bases apart. CDR1 and CDR2 are read off the germline V gene (reference sequence) as LNHNV and YYDKDF. Amplification of TCR beta CDR3 regions was carried out from RNA transcripts. For the first round of RT-PCR on the TCR CDR3, the HTBI primer set was used together with the Qiagen OneStep RT-PCR kit. The libraries were constructed in a second round of multiplex PCR and then size-selected and purified. Paired-end sequencing of the libraries was performed with 100 bp reads on an Illumina HiSeq2000. Concerning the study's data processing: SOAPnuke was used to process the raw data, with reads discarded if the reads contained adapters or uncalled bases, had a mean Phred below 15, or lacked an exact constant-primer or identifier match. High-quality paired reads were merged using COPE v1.2.5, and each unique nucleotide sequence was defined as a clonotype. MiTCR v1.1 was used to align the clonotypes against IMGT TRBV, TRBD and TRBJ reference segments. Only V-J combinations with frequency above 0.0001, covering approximately 99% of repertoires, were analysed. The TCS score was defined as F50 (clonal expansion) divided by E x V (chaos), with BLOSUM62-based TCRdist calculated between CDR3 peptides within each V-J. Welch's t-statistics and random forest reduced approximately 520 V-J features to some 14, which were used in a naive Bayes classifier (R e1071). Using fastp at Q25 and MiXCR, TCRdb reprocessed the public reads and kept productive beta chains. Entries that share a CDR3 protein sequence are merged under the most common genes and DNA. The V and J calls come from TCRdb's annotation, not from the publication. The table for this sample lists over 500,000 distinct CDR3 sequences; roughly 15% of them were counted only once. Of the sample, over 25% is held by the ten largest clones.

In the ophthalmopathy patients, disease was moderately to severely active, with a Clinical Activity Score of 3 or more, a NOSPECS grade of 4 or more, and a duration of less than 3 months. Any patient with an uncontrolled infection, another autoimmune disease, pregnancy or lactation was excluded. Diagnoses were based on clinical symptoms, serum thyroxine and TRAb, thyroid ultrasound and orbital computed tomography. PBMCs were isolated from about 10 ml of fresh peripheral blood by Ficoll-Paque density gradient centrifugation. Trizol reagent was used to extract total RNA, and RNA quality was then checked on an Agilent 2100 Bioanalyzer. The research as a whole found: Most expanded thyroid clonotypes (frequency above 0.001) were also detected in blood, a finding suggesting that blood repertoires may reflect thyroid immune responses. In validation, the model predicted progression to ophthalmopathy a median of around six months before onset, with about 64% sensitivity and roughly 79% specificity. Sample size was not statistically predetermined, and investigators were not blinded to group allocation. A 13 V-J signature model separated ophthalmopathy from stable hyperthyroidism, with nearly 90% sensitivity and 81% to 83% specificity in cross-validation and 80%/75% in testing.

The sequence came from a woman in her thirties with Graves' ophthalmopathy. The material sequenced was blood. The chain employs TRBV15 and TRBJ1-1, with TRBD1 as a weak D call on 6 bases. The CDR3: CATSRGDRSTEAFF. In nucleotide form, the sequence is TGTGCCACCAGCAGAGGTGACAGGTCTACTGAAGCTTTCTTT.